This TCR beta chain was sequenced in a study of PD-1 blockade in mismatch repair-deficient tumors. The assay was immunoSEQ multiplex PCR, and TCRdb's table has in-frame clones only and misses some. Altogether around 50,000 clones are present, 78% being singletons, with the ten largest covering around 3.4%. Per the germline V gene, CDR1 is SEHNR and CDR2 is FQNEAQ (reference sequence). V lost 5 bases to trimming and J lost 2 bases; unmatched junction nucleotides: 7. This CDR3 has 16 amino acids. Regarding the study as a whole: Rapid post-treatment expansion, then contraction, generally preceding radiologic response, marked tumor-resident clones.

In regard to this clone: No antigen is known for it.

The V gene is TRBV7-9, the J gene TRBJ2-3; 10 bases match TRBD2. The specimen comprised peripheral blood, sampled 4 weeks after starting pembrolizumab. The TCR originated in an adult with mismatch repair-deficient cancer. The CDR3 bases are TGTGCCAGCAGCCTCCGGACTAGCGGCCCCACAGATACGCAGTATTTT. Translating it yields CASSLRTSGPTDTQYF.